This T cell receptor (beta chain) stems from a study of read filtering for tumor transcriptome and immune sequencing (TCRdb year 2020). In terms of the full investigation: The cohort was composed of approximately 17 male and roughly 13 female patients, with a mean age of approximately 66 years and an age range of roughly 45 to 85. One of the main goals was to work out a read-filtering strategy for immune repertoire data, in particular whether clonotypes backed by only a single read should be removed. Under revised international staging, fewer than ten patients fell into R-ISS I, some 15 into R-ISS II and roughly 7 into R-ISS III. TCR-region mapped reads per sample ranged from about 3.5 to 11 million with IR-seq versus only roughly 75 to 1,300 with RNA-seq. The study compared TCR repertoires from targeted immune repertoire sequencing and bulk whole-transcriptome sequencing run on the same bone marrow samples. Whole-transcriptome libraries were prepared with the TruSeq RNA Access Library Prep Kit after DNase treatment. Broad study findings and their caveats: Rather than purified T cells, the sorted CD138-negative fraction was a mixed bone marrow immune population. Single-read clonotypes made up 80% to 90% of clonotypes but only approximately 3.5% of total reads in IR-seq, compared with about 69% of clonotypes and 35% to 45% of reads in RNA-seq. When single-read clonotypes were removed, the proportions of shared clonotypes in IR-seq and RNA-seq correlated more strongly. Compared with RNA-seq, IR-seq captured clonotypes at much greater depth and more reliably, and a smaller IR-seq throughput was enough to identify most of the shared clonotypes.

Every patient had bone marrow sampled at the time of active disease. Ficoll-Hypaque density gradient centrifugation was used to isolate the bone marrow mononuclear cells. To remove myeloma plasma cells, the cells were labeled with CD138 magnetic microbeads on a MACS separator, and CD138-negative cells were then collected by negative selection. Purity of the isolated cells was checked by flow cytometry on an Attune NxT using CD138 antibodies. TRIzol reagent was used to extract total RNA, and a NanoDrop spectrophotometer was used to quantify the extracted RNA. For each patient, paired RNA-seq and IR-seq were run on the CD138-negative bone marrow sample from that patient. Many counts were recorded for this clonotype. Its antigen remains undetermined. The sample holds no much larger clone one base away, and base qualities are not on file. V is cut by 7 bases and J by 6 bases, and the space between the germline ends is 13 bases. The CDR3 runs 13 residues from the cysteine to the phenylalanine. Only the CDR3 DNA stays, 39 bases, in frame from base 1. Sequences SEHNR (CDR1) and FQNEAQ (CDR2) are obtained from the germline V gene (reference sequence).

TCR libraries were constructed from roughly 400 ng RNA using the Immunoverse kit, and molecular barcoded adaptors covering alpha/delta and beta/gamma chains were employed. TCR library preparation used the same RNA that went into transcriptome sequencing. Sequencing of TCR libraries was carried out on an Illumina HiSeq 4000 with 2 x 150 cycles. Regarding the original processing steps: With MiXCR, TCR reads were aligned to human V, D, J and C references and assembled into CDR3 clonotypes, with quality filtering and error correction included. Clonotype counts and gene usage diversity were analyzed with the tcR package in R. Raw mapping reads were checked after the RNA-seq reads had been mapped by STAR aligner version 2.5.3a onto the human GRCh37 genome. To test how sequencing depth affects detected clonotypes, IR-seq fastq files were randomly downsampled with Seqtk 1.3. Clones were called with MiXCR by TCRdb after fastp trimmed the public reads at Q25, and only in-frame beta chains were retained. Identical CDR3 protein sequences are pooled into one entry, listed with their most common genes and DNA. None of the V and J calls come from the authors' own analysis; TCRdb made them. This sample holds 40,000 to 50,000 distinct CDR3 sequences; around an eighth were observed only once. The ten largest account for approximately 28% of the sample.

Material for sequencing was a population of CD138-negative cells sorted from bone marrow. According to the study, the label for this sample's cell subset or site signals: bone marrow mononuclear cells depleted of CD138+ plasma/myeloma cells by negative magnetic selection. This receptor was obtained from a donor at least 40 years old with multiple myeloma. The V and J genes are TRBV7-9 and TRBJ2-1; TRBD1 is a possible D gene, resting on 6 matching bases. The CDR3 loop reads CASTRDNLNEQFF. The DNA reads as follows: TGTGCCAGCACCAGGGACAACCTCAATGAGCAGTTCTTC. Full variable domain (CDR3 extended with the reference TRBV7-9 and TRBJ2-1 proteins): DTGVSQNPRHKITKRGQNVTFRCDPISEHNRLYWYRQTLGQGPEFLTYFQNEAQLEKSRLLSDRFSAERPKGSFSTLEIQRTEQGDSAMYLCASTRDNLNEQFFGPGTRLTVL.